This T cell receptor (beta chain) was obtained from a study of blood T cell repertoires in COVID-19. Losses at the gene ends were 5 bases for V and 6 bases for J; bases not matched to a gene: 14. Per germline, CDR1 SGHTA and CDR2 FQGNSA. The CDR3 runs to 18 residues. Followed over time, Seattle patients had been enrolled while infection was active. Authors' data handling: Reference gene primer amplification gave nucleated cell count estimates. Measured with immunoSEQ multiplex PCR; TCRdb has only the in-frame clones, and not every one. V, J and clone size are taken as reported in that table, and D and trimming were inferred from the DNA itself. This sample yields roughly 280,000 clones, of which 88% are seen a single time; 10% to 12% belongs to the top ten.

The sequenced sample was peripheral blood. The receptor was isolated from a woman aged 25 to 39 with COVID-19, enrolled during active disease. The chain has TRBV7-2 and TRBJ2-1; 12 nucleotides match TRBD2. The CDR3 nucleotides read TGTGCCAGCAGCAAACTAGCGGGAGGCGGTCTGGGGTCCAATGAGCAGTTCTTC. It encodes CASSKLAGGGLGSNEQFF. Based on the CDR3 plus reference TRBV7-2 and TRBJ2-1, the full variable domain is GAGVSQSPSNKVTEKGKDVELRCDPISGHTALYWYRQSLGQGLEFLIYFQGNSAPDKSGLPSDRFSAERTGGSVSTLTIQRTQQEDSAVYLCASSKLAGGGLGSNEQFFGPGTRLTVL.